This is a list of T cell receptor beta chains from one sample in a study of cytomegalovirus exposure and HLA in healthy donors. Measured with immunoSEQ multiplex PCR; TCRdb has only the in-frame clones, and not every one. The profile shows about 110,000 clones, over 60% of them singletons. Sequenced sample: PBMCs. The receptors come from a male donor in good health and CMV-seronegative. The CDR3 runs from the conserved cysteine through the conserved F or W. Each record gives: J gene, clone size, CDR3 length, V gene, D gene, CDR3 protein, CDR3 DNA. A D gene is named only where the DNA matches it firmly. Size tells how often a clone was seen (once, few, many) or the class of an expanded clone, and some rows leave it out.

>TRBJ2-1|few|17|TRBV10-2|TRBD1
CASSDRGLLSSYNEQFF
TGCGCCAGCAGTGACAGGGGGCTACTGAGCTCCTACAATGAGCAGTTCTTC
>TRBJ2-5|.|15|TRBV6-5|TRBD1
CASSPTDRNQETQYF
TGTGCCAGCAGCCCAACGGACAGGAACCAAGAGACCCAGTACTTC
>TRBJ2-3|.|18|TRBV5-1|.
CASSAPGDRPMGSRTQYF
TGCGCCAGCAGCGCCCCCGGTGACAGGCCTATGGGTAGTAGAACGCAGTATTTT
>TRBJ2-7|.|11|TRBV20-1|.
CSADGTPEQYF
TGCAGTGCGGACGGGACTCCCGAGCAGTACTTC
>TRBJ2-7|.|13|TRBV7-2|TRBD2
CASSPSRGNEQYF
TGTGCCAGCAGCCCCTCGCGGGGGAACGAGCAGTACTTC
>TRBJ1-1|.|16|TRBV5-4|.
CASSLLAGGLNTEAFF
TGTGCCAGCAGCTTGTTGGCGGGCGGGCTGAACACTGAAGCTTTCTTT
>TRBJ2-3|few|14|TRBV5-1|.
CASSLSRSTDTQYF
TGCGCCAGCAGCCTATCCCGTAGCACAGATACGCAGTATTTT
>TRBJ2-3|.|16|TRBV27|.
CASSPRGQYFTDTQYF
TGTGCCAGCAGTCCCAGGGGACAATATTTCACAGATACGCAGTATTTT
>TRBJ2-7|once|15|TRBV5-1|TRBD1
CASSFSIQGTYEQYF
TGCGCCAGCAGCTTTTCCATACAGGGGACCTACGAGCAGTACTTC
>TRBJ2-5|.|16|TRBV5-1|TRBD2
CASSLGASGVQETQYF
TGCGCCAGCAGCTTGGGAGCTAGCGGGGTCCAAGAGACCCAGTACTTC
>TRBJ1-1|.|14|TRBV4-1|.
CASSQSPGYTEAFF
TGCGCCAGCAGCCAATCCCCCGGGTACACTGAAGCTTTCTTT
>TRBJ2-3|.|16|TRBV7-6|TRBD2
CATTVRTSGSTDTQYF
TGTGCCACCACGGTCCGGACTAGCGGAAGCACAGATACGCAGTATTTT
>TRBJ1-4|.|17|TRBV15|.
CATSRKGEGATNEKLFF
TGTGCCACCAGCAGAAAGGGGGAAGGAGCAACTAATGAAAAACTGTTTTTT
>TRBJ2-5|.|17|TRBV4-1|TRBD2
CASSQEGLAGPLREQYF
TGCGCCAGCAGCCAAGAGGGACTAGCGGGCCCCCTTCGGGAGCAGTACTTC
>TRBJ1-2|.|16|TRBV9|TRBD1
CASSVEGQGGPYGYTF
TGTGCCAGCAGCGTAGAGGGACAGGGGGGCCCATATGGCTACACCTTC
>TRBJ2-5|.|14|TRBV27|TRBD2
CASSLSGLLETQYF
TGTGCCAGCAGTTTATCGGGACTACTAGAGACCCAGTACTTC
>TRBJ2-1|.|15|TRBV6-5|TRBD1
CASSRYRGSYNEQFF
TGTGCCAGCAGTCGATACAGGGGATCCTACAATGAGCAGTTCTTC
>TRBJ2-1|.|16|TRBV19|.
CASSIQGRLLLNEQFF
TGTGCCAGTAGTATCCAGGGTCGTCTATTACTGAATGAGCAGTTCTTC
>TRBJ2-7|few|14|TRBV14|TRBD1
CASSLGQLVYEQYF
TGTGCCAGCAGCCTGGGACAGTTAGTCTACGAGCAGTACTTC
>TRBJ1-2|.|13|TRBV30|.
CAWSVAVNYGYTF
TGTGCCTGGAGTGTGGCCGTCAACTATGGCTACACCTTC
>TRBJ1-1|.|16|TRBV21-1|.
CASQKAGISLNTEAFF
TGTGCCAGCCAAAAAGCAGGGATCAGCTTGAACACTGAAGCTTTCTTT
>TRBJ2-7|.|12|TRBV11-2|.
CASSLVDYEQYF
TGTGCCAGCAGCTTAGTAGACTACGAGCAGTACTTC
>TRBJ1-2|.|16|TRBV10-1|.
CASSESYTGWGYGYTF
TGCGCCAGCAGTGAGTCTTATACAGGGTGGGGCTATGGCTACACCTTC
>TRBJ1-5|.|15|TRBV28|.
CASIISGTVNQPQHF
TGTGCCAGCATTATCTCAGGCACGGTGAATCAGCCCCAGCATTTT
>TRBJ1-1|.|16|TRBV4-1|TRBD1
CASSQRTGRLNTEAFF
TGCGCCAGCAGCCAAAGGACAGGGAGACTGAACACTGAAGCTTTCTTT
>TRBJ2-7|.|12|TRBV28|.
CASSRDFYEQYF
TGTGCCAGCAGCAGGGATTTCTACGAGCAGTACTTC
>TRBJ2-1|.|15|TRBV29-1|.
CGVEERGSTDNEQFF
TGCGGCGTTGAAGAGAGAGGGAGTACAGACAATGAGCAGTTCTTC
>TRBJ2-7|.|12|TRBV5-6|.
CASSNTGSEQYF
TGTGCCAGCAGCAACACAGGGTCCGAGCAGTACTTC
>TRBJ2-3|once|13|TRBV5-4|.
CASSYAGPDTQYF
TGTGCCAGCAGTTATGCGGGTCCAGATACGCAGTATTTT